Listed below are T cell receptor beta chains from one sample, sequenced in a study of T-cell reconstitution after alpha-beta-depleted transplantation in children. TCRdb re-derived calls from the PCR reads in MiXCR, one entry per CDR3 protein. The sample includes 55,000 to 90,000 distinct CDR3 sequences, 4% to 5% seen only once; the top ten take 15% to 20%. Sequencing used PBMCs, mostly from graft donor cells, obtained 180 days after TCRalphabeta/CD19-depleted stem cell transplant. Every receptor here comes from a boy less than two years old who had a stem cell transplant for acute myeloid leukemia, so the T cells may come from the graft donor. Each CDR3 is given with its conserved first and last residue. Each record gives: V gene, clone size, J gene, D gene, CDR3 DNA, CDR3 protein. The D gene is left open where the match is weak. Clone sizes are shown as once, few or many counts, or a class when the clone is expanded.

>TRBV2|few|TRBJ2-7|TRBD2
TGTGCCAGCAGTGTGTCAACACGGGGGGTGTACGAGCAGTACTTC
CASSVSTRGVYEQYF
>TRBV6-5|many|TRBJ2-2|.
TGTGCCAGCAGCTGGTCCGGGGAGCTGTTTTTT
CASSWSGELFF
>TRBV28|many|TRBJ1-2|TRBD1
TGTGCCAGCAGTTTGGCAGGGGGTACCTATGGCTACACCTTC
CASSLAGGTYGYTF
>TRBV6-5|many|TRBJ2-3|.
TGTGCCAGCAGTTACAGGGGGTCAAGCTATTTT
CASSYRGSSYF
>TRBV27|many|TRBJ1-4|.
TGTGCCAGCAGTTTAGTAGGAAGAGGGACGCGGGGAAAACTGTTTTTT
CASSLVGRGTRGKLFF
>TRBV12-5|few|TRBJ1-6|.
TGTGCTAGTGGTTTGGTACGGAGGGGACTCAGCTCCTATAATTCACCCCTCCACTTT
CASGLVRRGLSSYNSPLHF
>TRBV5-1|many|TRBJ2-3|TRBD2
TGCGCCAGCAGCTTGCTACCCCATTCTAGCGGGGGGACCGGGAGAGGAACAGATACGCAGTATTTT
CASSLLPHSSGGTGRGTDTQYF
>TRBV27|many|TRBJ2-3|TRBD2
TGTGCCAGCAGTTCCTGGACTAGCGGGGGCCCCACAGATACGCAGTATTTT
CASSSWTSGGPTDTQYF
>TRBV12-3/TRBV12-4|many|TRBJ1-4|.
TGTGCCAGCAGTTTAACGGCTCCCGCAACTAATGAAAAACTGTTTTTT
CASSLTAPATNEKLFF
>TRBV7-9|many|TRBJ2-1|.
TGTGCCAGCAGCGTCAAGGGGGAGTTGGGGGGGCTGCAGTTCTTC
CASSVKGELGGLQFF
>TRBV20-1|many|TRBJ1-5|.
TGCAGTGCCTCAAAAGGGATCGGACTCTATAGCAATCAGCCCCAGCATTTT
CSASKGIGLYSNQPQHF
>TRBV5-6|many|TRBJ2-3|.
TGTGCCAGCAGCTTGTATGCCAACACAGATACGCAGTATTTT
CASSLYANTDTQYF
>TRBV7-7|many|TRBJ2-3|.
TGTGCCAGCAGCCCCGCAAGTGGAATGACAGATACGCAGTATTTT
CASSPASGMTDTQYF
>TRBV3-1|few|TRBJ2-2|.
TGTGCCAGCAGTCGCTTCGAGGGGGTAACAGGGAACACCGGGGAGCTGTTTTTT
CASSRFEGVTGNTGELFF
>TRBV5-1|many|TRBJ1-6|TRBD1
TGCGCCAGCAGCTTGACTACAGGGGATAGGGATTCACCCCTCCACTTT
CASSLTTGDRDSPLHF
>TRBV14|many|TRBJ1-1|.
TGTGCCAGCAGCCACCGGGGGGCACCCACTGAAGCTTTCTTT
CASSHRGAPTEAFF
>TRBV4-3|many|TRBJ2-7|TRBD2
TGCGCCAGCAGCCAAGATCTGCTGGGAGGGCGTCTCAGCGAGCAGTACTTC
CASSQDLLGGRLSEQYF
>TRBV12-3/TRBV12-4|many|TRBJ1-5|.
TGTGCCAGCAGTTTGCGGGTCAATCAGCCCCAGCATTTT
CASSLRVNQPQHF
>TRBV11-3|few|TRBJ2-4|.
TGTGCCAGCAGCTTAAGGCAGGACTACCTAGCCAAAAACATTCAGTACTTC
CASSLRQDYLAKNIQYF
>TRBV7-2|many|TRBJ2-2|.
TGTGCCAGCAGCTGGACAGCGAACACCGGGGAGCTGTTTTTT
CASSWTANTGELFF
>TRBV10-3|many|TRBJ2-5|.
TGTGCCATCAGTGAGTCCGGATATACCCAGTACTTC
CAISESGYTQYF
>TRBV6-5|many|TRBJ1-1|.
TGTGCCAGCAGTTACCGACGGCTACATGAAGCTTTCTTT
CASSYRRLHEAFF
>TRBV28|many|TRBJ1-1|TRBD1
TGTGCCAGCAGACCCGACAGGGGAGGGACTGAAGCTTTCTTT
CASRPDRGGTEAFF
>TRBV3-1|many|TRBJ1-5|.
TGTGCCAGCAGCCAGGGACCCTCGGGCAATCAGCCCCAGCATTTT
CASSQGPSGNQPQHF
>TRBV5-5|many|TRBJ2-2|.
TGTGCCAGCAGCTTGGACGTCGCGCTTGACTTCGGGGAGCTGTTTTTT
CASSLDVALDFGELFF
>TRBV7-2|many|TRBJ1-2|.
TGTGCCAGCAGCTTAGCGGTTAGGGGTACCGGGACAAGTTATGGCTACACCTTC
CASSLAVRGTGTSYGYTF
>TRBV11-2|many|TRBJ2-2|.
TGTGCCAGCAGCTCCCCGTTGGCAGGGTGGACCGGGGAGCTGTTTTTT
CASSSPLAGWTGELFF
>TRBV5-4|many|TRBJ2-7|TRBD1
TGTGCCAGCAGCCCGGACAGGTCCCACGAGCAGTACTTC
CASSPDRSHEQYF
>TRBV6-5|many|TRBJ2-5|.
TGTGCCAGCGGCCATTTTCAGGGGACGGAGACCCAGTACTTC
CASGHFQGTETQYF
>TRBV4-3|many|TRBJ2-3|.
TGCGCCAGCAGCCAAGAGATCGGGAAACCAGATACGCAGTATTTT
CASSQEIGKPDTQYF
>TRBV12-3/TRBV12-4|many|TRBJ1-4|.
TGTGCCAGCAGCCCCGCCGGCAGGGCAGGTTTAAATGAAAAACTGTTTTTT
CASSPAGRAGLNEKLFF
>TRBV5-6|many|TRBJ1-2|.
TGTGCCAGCAGCTTGGGGCCCACGGGCACCTTC
CASSLGPTGTF
>TRBV12-5|many|TRBJ2-1|.
TGTGCTAGTGGTTTGCCTAACTGGTCGGAGGGGCACAATGAGCAGTTCTTC
CASGLPNWSEGHNEQFF
>TRBV20-1|many|TRBJ2-7|TRBD2
TGCAGTGCTAGAGATGACCTAGCGGGGGTTCTCTACGAGCAGTACTTC
CSARDDLAGVLYEQYF
>TRBV12-3/TRBV12-4|many|TRBJ2-1|.
TGTGCCAGCAGTTTGGAGGGGGGACTGACCTACAATGAGCAGTTCTTC
CASSLEGGLTYNEQFF
>TRBV20-1|many|TRBJ1-3|.
TGCAGCGCCCAGACGAGAGGAAACACCATATATTTT
CSAQTRGNTIYF
>TRBV2|many|TRBJ2-1|TRBD2
TGTGCCAGCAGCGACTTTTCTGGGAGTAGCGGGGGCAATGAGCAGTTCTTC
CASSDFSGSSGGNEQFF
>TRBV10-3|few|TRBJ1-5|.
TGTGCCATCACTGGTGGGAGCAATCAGCCCCAGCATTTT
CAITGGSNQPQHF
>TRBV6-1|many|TRBJ1-1|.
TGTGCCAGCAGTGAAGTTCTTGGCTTGAGCACTGAAGCTTTCTTT
CASSEVLGLSTEAFF
>TRBV5-1|many|TRBJ2-7|.
TGCGCCAGCAGCGGGCCGTCCCCCTACGAGCAGTACTTC
CASSGPSPYEQYF
>TRBV11-2|many|TRBJ2-5|.
TGTGCCAGCAGCCTCCCCCCCAGGGGGGGCCACCGCGAGACCCAGTACTTC
CASSLPPRGGHRETQYF